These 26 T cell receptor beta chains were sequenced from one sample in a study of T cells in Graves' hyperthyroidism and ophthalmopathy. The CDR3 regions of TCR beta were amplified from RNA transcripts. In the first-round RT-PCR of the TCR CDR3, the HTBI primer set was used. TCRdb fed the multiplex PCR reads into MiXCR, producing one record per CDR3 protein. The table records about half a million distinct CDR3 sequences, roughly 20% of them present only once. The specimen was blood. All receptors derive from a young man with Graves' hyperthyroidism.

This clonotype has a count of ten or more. This chain's CDR3 is CASSEGLTSGYTF. The DNA for the CDR3 is TGTGCCAGCAGCGAGGGACTGACTTCGGGCTACACCTTC. This rearrangement joins TRBV9 to TRBJ1-2; D may be TRBD1 (5 bases). V was clipped by 3 bases and J by 8 bases, with 14 bases between them. Germline values: CDR1 SGDLS, CDR2 YYNGEE. The CDR3 is 13 residues long.

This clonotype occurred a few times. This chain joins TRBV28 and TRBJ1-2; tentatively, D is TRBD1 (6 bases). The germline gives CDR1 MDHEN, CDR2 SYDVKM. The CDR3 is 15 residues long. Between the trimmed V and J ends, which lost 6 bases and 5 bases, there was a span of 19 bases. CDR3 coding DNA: TGTGCCAGCAGCCTCCTAGACCAGGGGCCTTATGGCTACACCTTC. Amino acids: CASSLLDQGPYGYTF.

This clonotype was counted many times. The CDR3 protein is CASSLVGTGASSYEQYF. In DNA, the CDR3 is TGCGCCAGCAGCTTGGTAGGTACAGGGGCTTCGTCCTACGAGCAGTACTTC. The chain uses TRBV5-1 and TRBJ2-7; 7 bases map to TRBD1. From germline, CDR1 is SGHRS and CDR2 YFSETQ. V was clipped by 0 bases and J by 1 base; unmatched bases: 10. The CDR3 runs to 17 residues. The whole variable domain, remainder taken from reference TRBV5-1 and TRBJ2-7, is KAGVTQTPRYLIKTRGQQVTLSCSPISGHRSVSWYQQTPGQGLQFLFEYFSETQRNKGNFPGRFSGRQFSNSRSEMNVSTLELGDSALYLCASSLVGTGASSYEQYFGPGTRLTVT.

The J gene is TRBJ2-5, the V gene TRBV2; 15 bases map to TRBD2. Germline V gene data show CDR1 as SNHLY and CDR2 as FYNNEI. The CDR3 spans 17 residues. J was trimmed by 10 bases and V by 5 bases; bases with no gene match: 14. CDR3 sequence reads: CASSFFTGLAGGKSQYF. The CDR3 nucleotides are TGTGCCAGCAGTTTCTTCACCGGACTAGCGGGGGGGAAGAGCCAGTACTTC. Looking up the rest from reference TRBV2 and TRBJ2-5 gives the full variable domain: EPEVTQTPSHQVTQMGQEVILRCVPISNHLYFYWYRQILGQKVEFLVSFYNNEISEKSEIFDDQFSVERPDGSNFTLKIRSTKLEDSAMYFCASSFFTGLAGGKSQYFGPGTRLLVL.

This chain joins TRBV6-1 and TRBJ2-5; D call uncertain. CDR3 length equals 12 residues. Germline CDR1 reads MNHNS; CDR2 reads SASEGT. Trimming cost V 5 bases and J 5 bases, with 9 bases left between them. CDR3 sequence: CASSPELETQYF. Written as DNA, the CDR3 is TGTGCCAGCAGTCCGGAACTGGAGACCCAGTACTTC.

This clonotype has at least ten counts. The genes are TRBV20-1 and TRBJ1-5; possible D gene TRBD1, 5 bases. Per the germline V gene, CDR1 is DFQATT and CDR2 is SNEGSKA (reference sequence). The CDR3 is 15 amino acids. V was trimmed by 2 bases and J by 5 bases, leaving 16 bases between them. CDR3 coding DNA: TGCAGTGCTAGATCCTGGGGCGCGGGGGATCAGCCCCAGCATTTT. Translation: CSARSWGAGDQPQHF.

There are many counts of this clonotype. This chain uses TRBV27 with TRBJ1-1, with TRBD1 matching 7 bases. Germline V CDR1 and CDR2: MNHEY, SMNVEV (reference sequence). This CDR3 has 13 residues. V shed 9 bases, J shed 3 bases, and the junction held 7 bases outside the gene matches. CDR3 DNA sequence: TGTGCCAGGGAGAATCAGGGGGACACTGAAGCTTTCTTT. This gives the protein CARENQGDTEAFF.

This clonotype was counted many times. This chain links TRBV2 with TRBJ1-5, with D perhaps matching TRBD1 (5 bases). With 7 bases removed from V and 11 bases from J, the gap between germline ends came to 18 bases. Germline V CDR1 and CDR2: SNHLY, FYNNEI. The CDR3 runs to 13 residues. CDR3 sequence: CASNRDSLGTQHF. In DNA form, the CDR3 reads TGTGCCAGCAACCGCGACAGCCTAGGGACCCAGCATTTT.

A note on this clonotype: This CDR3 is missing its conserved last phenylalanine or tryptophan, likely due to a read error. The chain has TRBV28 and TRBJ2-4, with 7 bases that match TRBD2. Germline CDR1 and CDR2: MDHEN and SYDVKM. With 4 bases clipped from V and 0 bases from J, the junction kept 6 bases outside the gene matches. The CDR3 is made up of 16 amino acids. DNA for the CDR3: TGTGCCAGCAGTTCGGCGGGGGATCTAGCCAAAAACATTCAGTACCTC. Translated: CASSSAGDLAKNIQYL.

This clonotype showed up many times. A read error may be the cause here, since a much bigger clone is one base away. The DNA for the CDR3 is TGTGCCGGCAGTGTCGGGACTAGCGGGGGATACGAGCAGTACTTC. Its translation: CAGSVGTSGGYEQYF. This sequence joins TRBV6-1 and TRBJ2-7, with TRBD2 identical over 14 bases. Germline V gives CDR1 MNHNS, CDR2 SASEGT. The CDR3 totals 15 residues.

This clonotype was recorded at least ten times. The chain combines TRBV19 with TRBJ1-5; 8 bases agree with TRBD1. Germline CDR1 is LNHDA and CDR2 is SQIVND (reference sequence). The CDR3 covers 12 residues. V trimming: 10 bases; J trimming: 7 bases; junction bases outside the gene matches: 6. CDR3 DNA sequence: TGTGCCACCGGGGACAGGCTCCAGCCCCAGCATTTT. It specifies CATGDRLQPQHF.

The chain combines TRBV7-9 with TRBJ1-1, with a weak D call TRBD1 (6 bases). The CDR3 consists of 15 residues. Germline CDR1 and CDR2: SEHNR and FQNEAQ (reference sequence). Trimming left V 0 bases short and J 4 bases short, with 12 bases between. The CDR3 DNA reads TGTGCCAGCAGCTTAGCGTCAGGGGTCGCCACTGAAGCTTTCTTT. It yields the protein CASSLASGVATEAFF.

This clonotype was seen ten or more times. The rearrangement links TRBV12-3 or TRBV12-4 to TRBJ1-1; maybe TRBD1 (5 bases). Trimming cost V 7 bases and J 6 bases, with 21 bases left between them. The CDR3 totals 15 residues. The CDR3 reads CASTPSPGGPAEAFF. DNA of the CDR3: TGTGCCAGCACCCCCTCCCCGGGGGGACCGGCTGAAGCTTTCTTT.

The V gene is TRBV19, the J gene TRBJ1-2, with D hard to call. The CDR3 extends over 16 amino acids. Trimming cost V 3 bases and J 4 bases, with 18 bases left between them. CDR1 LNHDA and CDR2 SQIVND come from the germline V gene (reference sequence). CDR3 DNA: TGTGCCAGTAGTATTCAAGGAGTACTCACGGGCTATGGCTACACCTTC. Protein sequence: CASSIQGVLTGYGYTF.

CDR3 region: CASSFELAGPPYEQYF. CDR3 DNA: TGTGCCAGCAGTTTCGAACTAGCGGGGCCCCCCTACGAGCAGTACTTC. The chain is built from TRBV12-3 or TRBV12-4 and TRBJ2-7; 10 bases agree with TRBD2. The CDR3 spans 16 residues. With V trimmed by 3 bases and J by 2 bases, 7 bases remained unmatched.

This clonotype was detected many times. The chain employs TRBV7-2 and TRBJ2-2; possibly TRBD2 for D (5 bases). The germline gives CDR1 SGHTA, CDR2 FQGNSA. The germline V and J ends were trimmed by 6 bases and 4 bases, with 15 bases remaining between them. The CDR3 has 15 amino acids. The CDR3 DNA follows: TGTGCCAGCAGTGGACTGACTTGGGGCACCGGGGAGCTGTTTTTT. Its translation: CASSGLTWGTGELFF. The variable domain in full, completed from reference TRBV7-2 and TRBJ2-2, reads GAGVSQSPSNKVTEKGKDVELRCDPISGHTALYWYRQSLGQGLEFLIYFQGNSAPDKSGLPSDRFSAERTGGSVSTLTIQRTQQEDSAVYLCASSGLTWGTGELFFGEGSRLTVL.

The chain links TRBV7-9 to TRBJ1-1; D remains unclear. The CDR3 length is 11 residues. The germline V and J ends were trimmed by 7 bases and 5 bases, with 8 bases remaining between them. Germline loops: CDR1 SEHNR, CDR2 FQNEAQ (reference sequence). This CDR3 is CASIMGTEAFF. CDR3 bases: TGTGCCAGCATAATGGGGACTGAAGCTTTCTTT.

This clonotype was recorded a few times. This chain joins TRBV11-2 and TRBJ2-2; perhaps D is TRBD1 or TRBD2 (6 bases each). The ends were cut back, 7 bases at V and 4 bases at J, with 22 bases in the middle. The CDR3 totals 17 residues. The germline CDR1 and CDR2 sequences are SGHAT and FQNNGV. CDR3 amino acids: CASISSLVGGGTGELFF. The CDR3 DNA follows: TGTGCCAGCATCAGCAGCTTGGTCGGGGGCGGCACCGGGGAGCTGTTTTTT.

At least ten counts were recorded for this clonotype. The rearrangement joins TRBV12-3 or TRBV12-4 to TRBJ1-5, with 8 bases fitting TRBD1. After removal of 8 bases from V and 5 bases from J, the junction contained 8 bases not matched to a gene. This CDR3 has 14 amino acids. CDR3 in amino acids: CASSTGALYQPQHF. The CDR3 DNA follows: TGTGCCAGCTCGACAGGGGCTCTCTATCAGCCCCAGCATTTT.

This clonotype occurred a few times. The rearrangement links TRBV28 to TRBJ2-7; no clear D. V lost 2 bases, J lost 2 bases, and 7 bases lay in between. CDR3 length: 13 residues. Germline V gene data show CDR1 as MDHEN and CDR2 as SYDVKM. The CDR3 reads CASSLPRTYEQYF. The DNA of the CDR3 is TGTGCCAGCAGTTTACCTCGGACCTACGAGCAGTACTTC.

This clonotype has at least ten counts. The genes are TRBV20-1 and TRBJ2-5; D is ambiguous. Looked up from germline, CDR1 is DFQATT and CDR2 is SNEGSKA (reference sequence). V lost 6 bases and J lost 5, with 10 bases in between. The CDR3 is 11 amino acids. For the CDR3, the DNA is TGCAGTGCGAGGATAACGGAGACCCAGTACTTC. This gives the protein CSARITETQYF.

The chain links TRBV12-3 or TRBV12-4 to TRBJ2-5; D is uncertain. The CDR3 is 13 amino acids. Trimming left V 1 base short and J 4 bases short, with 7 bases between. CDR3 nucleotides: TGTGCCAGCAGTTTAGGGAGCGCAGAGACCCAGTACTTC. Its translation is CASSLGSAETQYF.

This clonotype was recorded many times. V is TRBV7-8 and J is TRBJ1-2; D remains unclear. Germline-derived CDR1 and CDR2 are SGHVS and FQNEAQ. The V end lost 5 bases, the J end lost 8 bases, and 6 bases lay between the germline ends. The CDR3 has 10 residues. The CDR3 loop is CASSPGGYTF. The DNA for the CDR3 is TGTGCCAGCAGCCCGGGGGGCTACACCTTC.

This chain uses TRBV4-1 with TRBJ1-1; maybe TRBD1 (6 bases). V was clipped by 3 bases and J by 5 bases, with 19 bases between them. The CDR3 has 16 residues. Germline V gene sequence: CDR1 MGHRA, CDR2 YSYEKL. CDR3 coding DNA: TGCGCCAGCAGCCAGGGGTATCTACAGGGAAAGACTGAAGCTTTCTTT. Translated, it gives CASSQGYLQGKTEAFF.

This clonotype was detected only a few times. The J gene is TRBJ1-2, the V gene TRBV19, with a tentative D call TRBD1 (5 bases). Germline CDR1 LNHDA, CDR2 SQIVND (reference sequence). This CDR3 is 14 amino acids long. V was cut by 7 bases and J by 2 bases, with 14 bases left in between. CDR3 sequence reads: CASTKGLENYGYTF. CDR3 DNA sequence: TGTGCCAGTACGAAGGGGTTGGAGAACTATGGCTACACCTTC.

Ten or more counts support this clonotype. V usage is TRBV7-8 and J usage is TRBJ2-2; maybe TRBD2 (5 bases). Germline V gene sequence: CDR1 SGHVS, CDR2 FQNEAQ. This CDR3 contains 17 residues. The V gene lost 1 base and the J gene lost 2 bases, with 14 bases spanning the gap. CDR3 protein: CASSLVGRAKNTGELFF. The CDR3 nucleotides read TGTGCCAGCAGCTTAGTAGGGAGAGCAAAAAACACCGGGGAGCTGTTTTTT.